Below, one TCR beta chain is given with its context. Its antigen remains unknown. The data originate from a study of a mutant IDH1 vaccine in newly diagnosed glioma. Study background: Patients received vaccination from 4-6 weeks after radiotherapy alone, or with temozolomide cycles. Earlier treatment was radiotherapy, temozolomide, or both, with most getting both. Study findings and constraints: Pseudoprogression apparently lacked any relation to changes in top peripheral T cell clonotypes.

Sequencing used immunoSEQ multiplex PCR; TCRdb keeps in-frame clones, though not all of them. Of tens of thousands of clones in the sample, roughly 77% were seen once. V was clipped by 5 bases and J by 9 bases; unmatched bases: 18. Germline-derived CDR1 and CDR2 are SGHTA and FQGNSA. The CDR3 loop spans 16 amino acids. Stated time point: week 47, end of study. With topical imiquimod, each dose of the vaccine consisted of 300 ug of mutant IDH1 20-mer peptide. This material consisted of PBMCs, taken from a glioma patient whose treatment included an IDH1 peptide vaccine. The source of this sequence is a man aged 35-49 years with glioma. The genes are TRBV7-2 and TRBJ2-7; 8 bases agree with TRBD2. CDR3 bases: TGTGCCAGCAGCCCAGTCGGGGCGGGGGGCACCTCCCGGCAGTACTTC. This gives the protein CASSPVGAGGTSRQYF.